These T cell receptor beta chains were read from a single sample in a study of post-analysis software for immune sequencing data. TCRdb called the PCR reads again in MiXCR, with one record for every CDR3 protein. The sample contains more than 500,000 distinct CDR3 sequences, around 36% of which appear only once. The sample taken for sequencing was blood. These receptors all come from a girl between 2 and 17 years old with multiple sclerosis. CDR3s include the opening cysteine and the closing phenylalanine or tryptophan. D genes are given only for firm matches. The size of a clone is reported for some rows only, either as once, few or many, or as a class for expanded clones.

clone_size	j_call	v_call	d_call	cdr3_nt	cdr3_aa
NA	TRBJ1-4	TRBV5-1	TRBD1	TGCGCCAGCAGCTGGGGGGACAGGAATAATGAAAAACTGTTTTTT	CASSWGDRNNEKLFF
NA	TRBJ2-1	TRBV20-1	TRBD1	TGCAGTGCCTGGGACAGAGGCGTGCAGTTCTTC	CSAWDRGVQFF
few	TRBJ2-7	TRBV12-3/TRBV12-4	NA	TGTGCCAGCAGTTTTTATCGTCGCAGATTCTACGAGCAGTACTTC	CASSFYRRRFYEQYF
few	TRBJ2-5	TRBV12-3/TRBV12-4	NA	TGTGCCAGCAGTACCGGACCTCAGAAAGAGACCCAGTACTTC	CASSTGPQKETQYF
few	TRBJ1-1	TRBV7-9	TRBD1	TGTGCCAGCAGCTCAGAAGGACAGGCGCCAGAAGCTTTCTTT	CASSSEGQAPEAFF
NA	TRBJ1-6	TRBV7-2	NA	TGTGCCAGCAGCTTTCGTGTGGGTTCACCCCTCCACTTT	CASSFRVGSPLHF
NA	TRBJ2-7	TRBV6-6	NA	TGTGCCAGCAGTTACGTGGGTTACGAGCAGTACTTC	CASSYVGYEQYF
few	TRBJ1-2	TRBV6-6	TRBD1	TGTGCCAGCGTAAGGGGGCATGGCTACACCTTC	CASVRGHGYTF
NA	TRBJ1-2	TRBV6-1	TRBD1	TGTGCCAGCAGTGAAACTCCAGGGGGGGACTATGGCTACACCTTC	CASSETPGGDYGYTF
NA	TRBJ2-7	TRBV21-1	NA	TGTGCCAGCAGCAAAGGCTCGGCGAGACAGGAGGTTTCCTACGAGCAGTACTTC	CASSKGSARQEVSYEQYF
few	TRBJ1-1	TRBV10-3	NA	TGTGCCATCACCAGAGTTGGGGTACAGGGATCCACTGAAGCTTTCTTT	CAITRVGVQGSTEAFF
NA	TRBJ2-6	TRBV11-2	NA	TGTGCCAGCAGCTGGAGGAAGTGGCCGGGGGAAACTGGGGCCAACGTCCTGACTTTC	CASSWRKWPGETGANVLTF
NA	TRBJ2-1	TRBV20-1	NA	TGCAGTGCTGGCTACCCGGGGAGCTTTAACAATGAGCAGTTCTTC	CSAGYPGSFNNEQFF
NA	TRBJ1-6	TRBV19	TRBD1	TGTGCCAGTAGACTGACAGGGGGAAATTCACCCCTCCACTTT	CASRLTGGNSPLHF
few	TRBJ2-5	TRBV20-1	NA	TGCAGTGCTACCCAAGAAGAGACCCAGTACTTC	CSATQEETQYF
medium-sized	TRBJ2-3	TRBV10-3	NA	TGTGCCATCAGGGGCCCAGCGGTTACGCAGTATTTT	CAIRGPAVTQYF
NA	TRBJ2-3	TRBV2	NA	TGTGCCAGCAGTGGAGACCGAGCAGATACGCAGTATTTT	CASSGDRADTQYF
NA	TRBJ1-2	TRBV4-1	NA	TGCGCCAGCAGCCTAAGGGAGGGCCGGGACTATGGCTACACCTTC	CASSLREGRDYGYTF
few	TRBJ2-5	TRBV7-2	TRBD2	TGTGCCAGCAGCCCGGGACTAGCGGAAGAGACCCAGTACTTC	CASSPGLAEETQYF
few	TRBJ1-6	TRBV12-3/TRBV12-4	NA	TGTGCCAGCAGTTTAGTCGTTAGTCCCAACGAGGGGGATTCACCCCTCCACTTT	CASSLVVSPNEGDSPLHF
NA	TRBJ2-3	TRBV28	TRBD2	TGTGCCAGCAGGCCCCACGGGACTAGCCTGGCAGATACGCAGTATTTT	CASRPHGTSLADTQYF
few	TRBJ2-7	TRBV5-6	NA	TGTGCCAGCAGCCATCGGACTGGGACCTACGAGCAGTACTTC	CASSHRTGTYEQYF
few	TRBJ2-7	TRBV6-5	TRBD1	TGTGCCAGCAGTCCGCCGGACAGGGGGGAGCAGTACTTC	CASSPPDRGEQYF
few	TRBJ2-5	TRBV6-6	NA	TGTGCCAGCAGCTACAGGGATGAGACCCAGTACTTC	CASSYRDETQYF
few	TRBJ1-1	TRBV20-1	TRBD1	TGCAGTGCTACGAAACTCATCTCCGGGACAGGGGGCCGAAACACTGAAGCTTTCTTT	CSATKLISGTGGRNTEAFF
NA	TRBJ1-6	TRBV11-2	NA	TGTGCCAGCAGCTTAGGGTACGGCCGCTCACCCCTCCACTTT	CASSLGYGRSPLHF
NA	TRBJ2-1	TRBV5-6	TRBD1	TGTGCCAGCAGCCCCGGACAGGCCTTTCGTGAGCAGTTCTTC	CASSPGQAFREQFF
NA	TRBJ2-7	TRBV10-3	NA	TGTGCCATCAGGGAACCGGGACTTCTCTCCTACGAGCAGTACTTC	CAIREPGLLSYEQYF
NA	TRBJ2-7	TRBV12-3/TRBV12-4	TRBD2	TGTGCCAGCAGGATGAGCGGGAGCTCCTACGAGCAGTACTTC	CASRMSGSSYEQYF
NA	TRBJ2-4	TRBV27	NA	TGTGCCAGCAGTTTAACGCAGCTTGCCAAAAACATTCAGTACTTC	CASSLTQLAKNIQYF
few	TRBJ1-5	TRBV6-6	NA	TGTGCCAGCACTTCGGTCGGAGGTAGGCAGCCCCAGCATTTT	CASTSVGGRQPQHF
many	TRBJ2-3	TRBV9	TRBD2	TGTGCCAGCACAGCTAGCGGGGGCACAGATACGCAGTATTTT	CASTASGGTDTQYF
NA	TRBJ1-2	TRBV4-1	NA	TGCGCCAGCAGCCAAGAGCGTTGGGGCCATGGGAATGGCTACACCTTC	CASSQERWGHGNGYTF
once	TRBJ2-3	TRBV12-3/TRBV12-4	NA	TGTGCCAGCAGTTTAAATCCCACCGCGAGAGCAGATACGCAGTATTTT	CASSLNPTARADTQYF
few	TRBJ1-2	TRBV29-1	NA	TGCAGCGTCACGATCGACAGGCAGGGAGGCTACACCTTC	CSVTIDRQGGYTF
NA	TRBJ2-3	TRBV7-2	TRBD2	TGTGCCAGCATCGTCTGGACTAGCGGCACAGATGCGCAGTATTTT	CASIVWTSGTDAQYF
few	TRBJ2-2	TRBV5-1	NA	TGCGCCAGCCGCCCAGGCGCCGCAAGGGGACACACCGGGGAGCTGTTTTTT	CASRPGAARGHTGELFF
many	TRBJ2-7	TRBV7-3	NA	TGTGCCAGCAGTTTCCTAGCAGTCGAGCAGTACTTC	CASSFLAVEQYF
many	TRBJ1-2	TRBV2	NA	TGTGCCAGCAGTGATGGGGCGATTCATCCTACCCTCCCTGGCTACACCTTC	CASSDGAIHPTLPGYTF
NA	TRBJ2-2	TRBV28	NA	TGTGCCGGCAGTCCCACGGCGGGGACCACCGGGGAGCTGTTTTTT	CAGSPTAGTTGELFF
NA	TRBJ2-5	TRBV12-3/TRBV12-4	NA	TGTGCCAGCAGTTTATTTGGAAGACAGGCAATGGAGACCCAGTACTTC	CASSLFGRQAMETQYF
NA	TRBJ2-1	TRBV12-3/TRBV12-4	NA	TGTGCCGGCAGTCTGGGGCTTGATGAGCAGTTCTTC	CAGSLGLDEQFF